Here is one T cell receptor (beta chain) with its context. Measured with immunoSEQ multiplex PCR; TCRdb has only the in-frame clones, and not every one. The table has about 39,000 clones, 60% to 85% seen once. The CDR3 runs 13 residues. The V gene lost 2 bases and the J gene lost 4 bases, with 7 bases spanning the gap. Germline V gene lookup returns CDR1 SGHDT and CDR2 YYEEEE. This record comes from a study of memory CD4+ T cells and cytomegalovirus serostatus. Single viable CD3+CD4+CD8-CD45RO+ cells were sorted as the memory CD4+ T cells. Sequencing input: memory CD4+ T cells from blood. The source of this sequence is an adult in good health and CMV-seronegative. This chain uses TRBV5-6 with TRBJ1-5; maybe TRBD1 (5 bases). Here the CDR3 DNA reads TGTGCCAGCAGCTTACAGGAGAATCAGCCCCAGCATTTT. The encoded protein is CASSLQENQPQHF.